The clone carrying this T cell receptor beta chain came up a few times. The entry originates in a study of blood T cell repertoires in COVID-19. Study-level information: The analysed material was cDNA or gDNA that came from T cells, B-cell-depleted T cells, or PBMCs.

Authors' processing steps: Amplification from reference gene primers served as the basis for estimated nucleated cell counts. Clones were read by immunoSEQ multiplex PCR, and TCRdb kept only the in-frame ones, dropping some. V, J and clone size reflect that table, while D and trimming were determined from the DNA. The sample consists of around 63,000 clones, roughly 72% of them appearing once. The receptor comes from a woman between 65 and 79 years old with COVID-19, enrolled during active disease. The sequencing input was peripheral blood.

As DNA, the CDR3 is TGTGCCAGTAGTGAGGCAGGGGGAATCTATGGCTACACCTTC. Encoded protein: CASSEAGGIYGYTF. The chain couples TRBV19 to TRBJ1-2; 7 nucleotides match TRBD1. The CDR3 sequence is 14 residues long. V lost 5 bases, J lost 4 bases, and 7 bases stayed unmatched. Germline V gives CDR1 LNHDA, CDR2 SQIVND (reference sequence).